This TCR beta chain was recovered during a study of T cells in tumors after PD-1 blockade. Across the whole study: Each patient got pembrolizumab 200 mg every 3 weeks or cemiplimab 350 mg every 2 weeks. A subset received ongoing vismodegib 150 mg daily alongside anti-PD-1 therapy.

Assay: immunoSEQ multiplex PCR; the TCRdb copy retains only in-frame clones and omits some. This sample has around 11,000 clones, with 67% found just once. Germline V gene sequence: CDR1 LGHDT, CDR2 YNNKEL (reference sequence). The CDR3 covers 14 residues. The V end lost 2 bases, the J end lost 3 bases, and 11 bases lay between the germline ends. The source material was tumor tissue, sampled after anti-PD-1 treatment. The TCR was taken from a human donor with basal cell carcinoma. This chain links TRBV3-1 (or the pseudogene TRBV3-2) with TRBJ2-7; D is unresolved. CDR3 region: CASSQPGKIYEQYF. As DNA, the CDR3 is TGTGCCAGCAGCCAACCGGGCAAGATCTACGAGCAGTACTTC.